Listed here are 20 T cell receptor beta chains from one sample, sequenced in a study of CD8 T cells in Susac syndrome. The RNA input was about 0.5 to 1 ug, and it was reverse transcribed with random hexamers. TCRdb passed the immunoSEQ multiplex PCR reads through MiXCR, listing each CDR3 protein once. The profile shows more than 100,000 distinct CDR3 sequences, 65% to 90% of them singletons. The sequenced material came from CD8+ T cells from PBMCs. These receptors came from a human donor with multiple sclerosis.

This chain connects TRBV4-2 to TRBJ2-7; D remains unclear. Trimming took 0 bases from V and 6 from J, leaving 9 bases between them. Germline assignment: CDR1 LGHNA and CDR2 YNFKEQ. The length of the CDR3 is 13 residues. This CDR3 reads CASSQDQSGEQYV. CDR3 in DNA: TGTGCCAGCAGCCAAGATCAGTCGGGCGAGCAGTACGTC.

This chain links TRBV27 with TRBJ2-1; 7 nucleotides line up with TRBD2. The length of the CDR3 is 18 residues. Germline-derived CDR1 and CDR2 are MNHEY and SMNVEV (reference sequence). V was pared by 4 bases and J by 6 bases, with 18 bases of the junction left unmatched. CDR3 sequence: CASSYLKVGGPYRNEQFF. CDR3 DNA: TGTGCCAGCAGTTATTTAAAGGTGGGAGGGCCTTATCGCAATGAGCAGTTCTTC.

The chain employs TRBV3-1 and TRBJ2-1; TRBD2 agrees at 13 bases. The CDR3 runs to 16 residues. CDR1 and CDR2 (germline): LGHDT, YNNKEL (reference sequence). Germline trimming cut 6 bases from V and 7 bases from J; bases unmatched to any gene: 9. This CDR3 reads CASSIGLAGVRNEQFF. CDR3 DNA sequence: TGTGCCAGCAGTATCGGACTAGCGGGAGTACGTAATGAGCAGTTCTTC.

J is TRBJ2-1 and V is TRBV4-1; 8 bases are a match to TRBD2. CDR3 size: 16 residues. Germline V gene data show CDR1 as MGHRA and CDR2 as YSYEKL. Trimming cost V 1 base and J 9 bases; bases outside gene matches: 11. The CDR3 nucleotides are TGCGCCAGCAGCCAAGGGGGTAGCGGGGCTTTATTTGAGCAGTTCTTC. It translates to CASSQGGSGALFEQFF.

J is TRBJ1-2 and V is TRBV6-1, with D unresolved. The CDR3 extends over 17 amino acids. V was clipped by 6 bases and J by 5 bases, with 25 bases between them. Looked up from germline, CDR1 is MNHNS and CDR2 is SASEGT. CDR3 nucleotide sequence: TGTGCCAGCAGCGAACTGACCGGGCCTAGAGGCTTTTATGGCTACACCTTC. Translating gives CASSELTGPRGFYGYTF.

This clonotype was observed a single time. The chain carries TRBV12-3 or TRBV12-4 and TRBJ1-5; D unresolved. The CDR3 extends over 17 amino acids. The V and J ends lost 0 bases and 3 bases respectively, with 15 bases between them. In DNA, the CDR3 is TGTGCCAGCAGTTTAGCGGTCTTAGGGCAGAACAATCAGCCCCAGCATTTT. As protein: CASSLAVLGQNNQPQHF.

This chain joins TRBV12-3 or TRBV12-4 and TRBJ1-1; D might be TRBD1 (5 bases). With 5 bases removed from V and 6 bases from J, the gap between germline ends came to 10 bases. The CDR3 totals 12 residues. CDR3 sequence (DNA): TGTGCCAGCAGTCCTCTGGGGGCTGAAGCTTTCTTT. It yields the protein CASSPLGAEAFF.

CDR3 in amino acids: CASSGTAGANVLTF. CDR3 nucleotide sequence: TGTGCCAGCAGCGGGACAGCTGGGGCCAACGTCCTGACTTTC. The V and J genes are TRBV2 and TRBJ2-6; 7 bases line up with TRBD1. The V gene's germline CDR1 is SNHLY and CDR2 FYNNEI. This CDR3 is 14 amino acids long. V lost 6 bases and J lost 2; bases outside the gene matches: 1.

The J gene is TRBJ2-2, the V gene TRBV6-1; a weak D match, TRBD2 (6 bases). CDR3 length: 15 amino acids. Trimming removed 2 bases at V and 7 bases at J, with 14 bases between. Germline lookup yields CDR1 MNHNS and CDR2 SASEGT. DNA for the CDR3: TGTGCCAGCAGTGAATCGGTTCCGGGAGTCGGGGAGCTGTTTTTT. Amino acids: CASSESVPGVGELFF.

The V call is TRBV7-9, the J call TRBJ1-1; D is perhaps TRBD1 (5 bases). V was clipped by 2 bases and J by 5 bases, with 12 bases between them. The germline CDR1 and CDR2 sequences are SEHNR and FQNEAQ (reference sequence). The CDR3 length is 14 residues. CDR3 nucleotides: TGTGCCAGCAGCTTAATTAGCAGGGATACTGAAGCTTTCTTT. This codes for CASSLISRDTEAFF.

The chain joins TRBV19 to TRBJ1-2, with D tentatively TRBD1 (5 bases). In germline, CDR1 is LNHDA, CDR2 SQIVND (reference sequence). V was cut by 5 bases and J by 4 bases, with 20 bases left in between. CDR3 length: 16 amino acids. The CDR3 DNA is TGTGCCAGTAGTGTTCGTCCGGACTTCGGGGGCTATGGCTACACCTTC. Translated, it gives CASSVRPDFGGYGYTF.

The CDR3 DNA follows: TGTGCCACCAGCGATCGGACTAGCGGGATCAACGAGCAGTTCTTC. Translating it yields CATSDRTSGINEQFF. The chain combines TRBV15 with TRBJ2-1, with TRBD2 identical over 12 bases. V gave up 5 bases and J gave up 10 bases; unmatched junction bases: 9. Germline V gene data show CDR1 as LNHNV and CDR2 as YYDKDF (reference sequence). The CDR3 contains 15 residues.

This chain connects TRBV11-2 to TRBJ2-2; possibly TRBD1 for D (6 bases). The germline CDR1 and CDR2 sequences are SGHAT and FQNNGV. This CDR3 spans 15 amino acids. Trimming shortened V by 5 bases and J by 3 bases, and 13 bases separated the two germline ends. In DNA form, the CDR3 reads TGTGCCAGCAGCGATACGGGACATGACACCGGGGAGCTGTTTTTT. This codes for CASSDTGHDTGELFF.

The chain carries TRBV6-1 and TRBJ1-5; TRBD1 is a possible D gene (6 bases). This CDR3 comprises 13 residues. Trimming pared 7 bases from V and 3 bases from J, leaving 10 bases between. The germline V gene has CDR1 MNHNS and CDR2 SASEGT. CDR3 loop: CASTGQPNQPQHF. CDR3 in DNA: TGTGCCAGCACCGGACAGCCCAATCAGCCCCAGCATTTT.

The J gene is TRBJ1-2, the V gene TRBV7-9; no reliable D call. The V gene's germline CDR1 is SEHNR and CDR2 FQNEAQ (reference sequence). The CDR3 covers 17 residues. Trimming pared 1 base from V and 2 bases from J, leaving 17 bases between. For the CDR3, the DNA is TGTGCCAGCAGCTTAGAGGGTGCCCGGGCCCAGAACTATGGCTACACCTTC. Translated: CASSLEGARAQNYGYTF. The full variable domain, its missing parts supplied by reference TRBV7-9 and TRBJ1-2, is DTGVSQNPRHKITKRGQNVTFRCDPISEHNRLYWYRQTLGQGPEFLTYFQNEAQLEKSRLLSDRFSAERPKGSFSTLEIQRTEQGDSAMYLCASSLEGARAQNYGYTFGSGTRLTVV.

The chain carries TRBV6-5 and TRBJ2-2; D call uncertain. Trimming shortened V by 1 base and J by 5 bases, and 2 bases separated the two germline ends. This CDR3 has 12 residues. The germline gives CDR1 MNHEY, CDR2 SVGAGI. Here the CDR3 DNA reads TGTGCCAGCAGTTACTGGACCGGGGAGCTGTTTTTT. It translates to CASSYWTGELFF.

The chain is built from TRBV7-2 and TRBJ2-1, with D perhaps matching TRBD1 (5 bases). V shed 0 bases and J shed 0 bases, with 12 bases lying between them. CDR3 length: 17 amino acids. Germline V gene data show CDR1 as SGHTA and CDR2 as FQGNSA. CDR3 protein: CASSLARASSSYNEQFF. In nucleotides, the CDR3 is TGTGCCAGCAGCTTAGCCAGGGCTAGTAGCTCCTACAATGAGCAGTTCTTC.

The genes are TRBV28 and TRBJ2-7; D is unresolved. V shed 3 bases and J shed 0 bases, with 12 bases lying between them. The V gene's germline CDR1 is MDHEN and CDR2 SYDVKM. The CDR3 is 15 residues long. DNA for the CDR3: TGTGCCAGCAGTTTCCGTGGAACAAACTCCTACGAGCAGTACTTC. Protein product: CASSFRGTNSYEQYF.

This chain connects TRBV10-3 to TRBJ1-1; a possible D gene is TRBD1 (5 bases). Per the germline V gene, CDR1 is ENHRY and CDR2 is SYGVKD. CDR3 length equals 16 residues. Between the trimmed V and J ends, which lost 2 bases and 1 base, there was a span of 14 bases. The CDR3 bases are TGTGCCATCAGTGAGAGCCTCTGGCAGGGGAACACTGAAGCTTTCTTT. Protein product: CAISESLWQGNTEAFF.

A few counts support this clonotype. The chain joins TRBV12-3 or TRBV12-4 to TRBJ1-2, with TRBD1 as a possible D gene (5 bases). Trimming took off 7 bases at V and 6 bases at J, with 15 bases between the two ends. The CDR3 runs 13 residues. The chain's CDR3 is CASNQAGADGYTF. CDR3 sequence (DNA): TGTGCCAGCAACCAAGCCGGGGCCGATGGCTACACCTTC.